These T cell receptor beta chains were read from a single sample in a study of T-cell memory formation after mild COVID-19. TCRdb independently ran MiXCR on the 5' RACE reads; one entry per CDR3 protein. Here the sample spans hundreds of thousands of distinct CDR3 sequences, about 20% being singletons. Sequencing was performed on PBMCs or a T cell subset sorted from them (not recorded which). Receptor source: an adult woman who had mild COVID-19 (a few samples of this study predate the infection). Cell type and time point are not known. Each CDR3 is given with its conserved first and last residue. D genes are given only for firm matches. The size of a clone is reported for some rows only, either as once, few or many, or as a class for expanded clones.

j_call d_call v_call clone_size cdr3_nt cdr3_aa
TRBJ2-2 NA TRBV12-3/TRBV12-4 many TGTGCCAGCACGAACACCGGGGAGCTGTTTTTT CASTNTGELFF
TRBJ2-7 NA TRBV5-6 few TGTGCCAGCAGCCGAGACACCGCCGGAGGACTCGAGCAGTACTTC CASSRDTAGGLEQYF
TRBJ2-3 NA TRBV15 NA TGTGCCACCAGCATTACGGGAGACACAGATACGCAGTATTTT CATSITGDTDTQYF
TRBJ2-3 TRBD2 TRBV18 few TGTGCCAGCTCACCTACTAGCGGGAGTACCCTCACAGATACGCAGTATTTT CASSPTSGSTLTDTQYF
TRBJ1-5 NA TRBV7-9 NA TGTGCCAGCAGCCCCCTGGGGGGGAGCCAGCCCCAGCATTTT CASSPLGGSQPQHF
TRBJ2-5 NA TRBV5-1 few TGCGCCAGCAGCCCAAACGGACAGACACCCCAGTACTTC CASSPNGQTPQYF
TRBJ2-1 TRBD2 TRBV2 NA TGTGCCACCGCCGGGACTAGCGGGAGAGATGAGCAGTTCTTC CATAGTSGRDEQFF
TRBJ2-4 NA TRBV7-6 few TGTGCCAGCAGCTCCCCGGGACTAGCCAAAAACATTCAGTACTTC CASSSPGLAKNIQYF
TRBJ2-5 TRBD2 TRBV12-3/TRBV12-4 many TGTGCCAGCAGTCCACGACTAGCGGGAGAGGGAGAGACCCAGTACTTC CASSPRLAGEGETQYF
TRBJ2-7 TRBD1 TRBV5-1 NA TGCGCCAGCAGCCCGGACAGGTTTACGGCCTACGAGCAGTACTTC CASSPDRFTAYEQYF
TRBJ2-7 TRBD2 TRBV6-2/TRBV6-3 NA TGTGCCAGCAGTTATCTTTCTAGCGGGAGCCTTTCTGCAACCCGTTCCTTC CASSYLSSGSLSATRSF
TRBJ1-6 TRBD1 TRBV5-1 few TGCGCCAGCCTGGGACAGGAGGATTCACCCCTCCACTTT CASLGQEDSPLHF
TRBJ2-1 NA TRBV19 NA TGTGCCAGTAGTACCCAGGGCAATGAGCAGTTCTTC CASSTQGNEQFF
TRBJ2-7 NA TRBV21-1 NA TGTGCCAGTTCAGCAGCTCCGGGACTAGCGGAGAAGGGAGTCCCCTACGAGCAGTACTTC CASSAAPGLAEKGVPYEQYF
TRBJ2-6 NA TRBV20-1 few TGCAGTGCCTCATCAGGCTCTGGGGCCAACGTCCTGACTTTC CSASSGSGANVLTF
TRBJ2-3 NA TRBV7-4 NA TGTGCCAGCAGCTTAGGCAGGGCCCTCACAGATACGCAGTATTTT CASSLGRALTDTQYF
TRBJ2-3 NA TRBV29-1 once TGCAGCGTTGAGAGAGATACGCAGTATTTT CSVERDTQYF
TRBJ1-5 NA TRBV6-1 many TGTGCCAGCAGTGAAGGACAGGAAGGTCAGCCCCAGCATTTT CASSEGQEGQPQHF
TRBJ2-5 NA TRBV10-3 few TGTGCCATCGGGACTGGACAAGAGACCCAGTACTTC CAIGTGQETQYF
TRBJ2-1 TRBD2 TRBV5-6 many TGTGCCAGCAGCTCACTAGCGGGGTCCACAAAGGAGCAGTTCTTC CASSSLAGSTKEQFF
TRBJ1-1 TRBD1 TRBV5-1 NA TGCGCCAGCAGCTTACCGACAGGGCTGAACACTGAAGCTTTCTTT CASSLPTGLNTEAFF
TRBJ2-1 NA TRBV11-3 few TGTGCCAGCAGCTTAATAGGGAGGCCGTTCTTC CASSLIGRPFF
TRBJ2-7 TRBD1 TRBV20-1 once TGCAGTGCTAGAGCCTTGGACAGGGTTGCTTACGAGCAGTACTTC CSARALDRVAYEQYF
TRBJ2-2 NA TRBV3-1 NA TGTGCCAGCAGCCAAGATCAGAGGGCCGGTGACGGGGAGCTGTTTTTT CASSQDQRAGDGELFF
TRBJ1-1 TRBD1 TRBV5-1 NA TGCGCCAGCAGTTCGAGGACAGGAATTAACACTGAAGCTTTCTTT CASSSRTGINTEAFF
TRBJ1-2 NA TRBV9 NA TGTGCCAGCAGCGTCTCCCCGGGCATTGGCTACACCTTC CASSVSPGIGYTF
TRBJ2-7 NA TRBV18 few TGTGCCAGCTCACTAATGGCAGAACCCTACGAGCAGTACTTC CASSLMAEPYEQYF
TRBJ2-3 NA TRBV7-2 few TGTGCCAGCAGCTTGGGTGGGCGGATCGAAGATACGCAGTATTTT CASSLGGRIEDTQYF
TRBJ2-7 NA TRBV7-8 NA TGTGCCAGCAGCTTAGCAGTACGGGACTCCCGCTACGAGCAGTACTTC CASSLAVRDSRYEQYF
TRBJ1-2 NA TRBV18 NA TGTGCCAGCTCACCACGGGGGGGTTCAGGAGACAACTATGGCTACACCTTC CASSPRGGSGDNYGYTF
TRBJ2-5 TRBD1 TRBV18 few TGTGCCAGCTCACCTGGACAGGGGAGAGGAGAGACCCAGTACTTC CASSPGQGRGETQYF
TRBJ1-1 NA TRBV18 NA TGTGCCAGCTCACCTACGCATGGGACGGCGAACACTGAAGCTTTCTTT CASSPTHGTANTEAFF
TRBJ2-7 TRBD2 TRBV20-1 NA TGCAGTGCTAGCGGGTTGGGGCTAGCGGCCGCCTACGAGCAGTACTTC CSASGLGLAAAYEQYF